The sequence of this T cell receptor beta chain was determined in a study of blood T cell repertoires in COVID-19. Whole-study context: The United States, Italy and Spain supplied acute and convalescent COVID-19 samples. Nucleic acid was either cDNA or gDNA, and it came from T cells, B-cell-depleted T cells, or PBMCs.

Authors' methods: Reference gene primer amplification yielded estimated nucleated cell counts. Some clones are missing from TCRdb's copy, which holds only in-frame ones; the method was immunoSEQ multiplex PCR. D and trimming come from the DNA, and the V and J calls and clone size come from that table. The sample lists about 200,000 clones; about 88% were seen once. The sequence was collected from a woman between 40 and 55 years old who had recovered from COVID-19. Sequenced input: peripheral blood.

The DNA for the CDR3 is TGTGCCCGTAGCCCGGGGGGCAAGAACACTGAAGCTTTCTTT. Protein: CARSPGGKNTEAFF. The chain links TRBV30 to TRBJ1-1, with D possibly matching TRBD1 (6 bases). Germline CDR1 and CDR2: GTSNPN and SVGIG (reference sequence). Trimming cost V 8 bases and J 1 base, with 17 bases left between them. The CDR3 is 14 residues long. Full variable domain (remainder filled in from reference TRBV30 and TRBJ1-1): SQTIHQWPATLVQPVGSPLSLECTVEGTSNPNLYWYRQAAGRGLQLLFYSVGIGQISSEVPQNLSASRPQDRQFILSSKKLLLSDSGFYLCARSPGGKNTEAFFGQGTRLTVV.